Listed here are 22 T cell receptor beta chains from one sample, sequenced in a study of blood T cells in healthy people across ages. Together with a sample-barcoded 5' primer, a J-beta primer mix was included in a second PCR lasting roughly 6 to 12 cycles. TCRdb called the 5' RACE reads again in MiXCR, with one record for every CDR3 protein. This table holds over 1.5 million distinct CDR3 sequences, around 48% found once. Sequencing was performed on blood. The source is a middle-aged woman in good health.

The chain combines TRBV29-1 with TRBJ1-2; possibly TRBD1 for D (5 bases). CDR1 is SQVTM and CDR2 is ANQGSEA in the germline V gene. This CDR3 spans 12 amino acids. V dropped 3 bases and J dropped 9 bases, with 14 bases sitting between them. The CDR3 DNA sequence: TGCAGCGTTGAGGAGACAGCAGGCAGCTACACCTTC. Protein product: CSVEETAGSYTF.

This sequence joins TRBV19 and TRBJ2-7; D is perhaps TRBD2 (6 bases). Germline-derived CDR1 and CDR2 are LNHDA and SQIVND (reference sequence). The CDR3 is 15 amino acids. V was shortened by 1 base and J by 0 bases, with 10 bases between the two germline ends. The CDR3 DNA sequence: TGTGCCAGTAGTATAGTCGGGGGAAGCTCCTACGAGCAGTACTTC. It is translated as CASSIVGGSSYEQYF.

In its sample, this clonotype was seen once. V and J are TRBV28 and TRBJ1-3; TRBD1 matches at 9 bases. Germline CDR1 reads MDHEN; CDR2 reads SYDVKM. This CDR3 spans 17 amino acids. Unmatched junction bases numbered 13, after V lost 6 bases and J lost 4 bases. CDR3 protein: CASRAHKAGTGGNTIYF. The CDR3 DNA reads TGTGCCAGCAGGGCTCACAAAGCAGGGACAGGGGGAAACACCATATATTTT.

This clonotype has more than one count but fewer than ten. The rearrangement links TRBV7-2 to TRBJ2-7, with 8 bases fitting TRBD1. With V trimmed by 0 bases and J by 2 bases, 6 bases remained unmatched. From germline, CDR1 is SGHTA and CDR2 FQGNSA. This CDR3 is built from 16 residues. This chain's CDR3 is CASSLAAGQGTYEQYF. CDR3 nucleotides: TGTGCCAGCAGCTTAGCCGCAGGACAGGGTACCTACGAGCAGTACTTC.

A word on this clonotype: An end of the junction does not agree with germline; a read error may underlie this. J is TRBJ2-3 and V is TRBV27, with TRBD1 matching over 9 bases. Germline V CDR1 and CDR2: MNHEY, SMNVEV (reference sequence). This CDR3 contains 16 residues. CDR3 in amino acids: CAGSFLRTGVPDTQYF. The CDR3 nucleotides are TGTGCCGGCAGTTTCCTCCGGACAGGGGTTCCAGATACGCAGTATTTT.

This clonotype was picked up a small number of times. The chain is built from TRBV7-8 and TRBJ2-1; D call uncertain. Trimming shortened V by 5 bases and J by 10 bases, and 18 bases separated the two germline ends. This CDR3 comprises 14 residues. CDR1 and CDR2 (germline): SGHVS, FQNEAQ. The CDR3: CASSPSRPNEEQFF. The CDR3 nucleotides are TGTGCCAGCAGCCCGAGTCGACCGAATGAAGAGCAGTTCTTC.

This clonotype was detected a few times. V usage is TRBV10-3 and J usage is TRBJ1-2, with a possible D match to TRBD1 (6 bases). V was pared by 9 bases and J by 1 base, with 15 bases between. The CDR3 length is 14 residues. Germline-derived CDR1 and CDR2 are ENHRY and SYGVKD. This CDR3 reads CAILQGGSNYGYTF. CDR3 coding DNA: TGTGCCATTTTACAGGGAGGAAGTAACTATGGCTACACCTTC.

This clonotype was seen ten or more times. The V and J genes are TRBV6-6 and TRBJ2-5; 8 nucleotides align to TRBD1. After removal of 4 bases from V and 5 bases from J, the junction contained 9 bases not matched to a gene. The CDR3 runs 15 residues. Germline V gene sequence: CDR1 MNHNY, CDR2 SVGAGI (reference sequence). CDR3 nucleotide sequence: TGTGCCAGCAGTTGGGAGGACAGGGTAGGGGAGACCCAGTACTTC. It specifies CASSWEDRVGETQYF.

This clonotype was seen only a few times. V is TRBV7-2 and J is TRBJ2-3; possible D gene TRBD2, 6 bases. Trimming left V 2 bases short and J 4 bases short, with 13 bases between. Germline V gives CDR1 SGHTA, CDR2 FQGNSA. This CDR3 is built from 15 residues. CDR3: CASSLSTRYADTQYF. CDR3 in DNA: TGTGCCAGCAGCTTATCGACTAGATACGCAGATACGCAGTATTTT.

V usage is TRBV5-4 and J usage is TRBJ2-1; D tentatively reads TRBD1 or TRBD2 (5 bases each). This CDR3 has 16 amino acids. The V and J ends lost 3 bases and 13 bases respectively, with 26 bases between them. Per germline, CDR1 SGHNT and CDR2 YYREEE (reference sequence). The CDR3 region is CASSSTPSRRGETQFF. The CDR3, as DNA: TGTGCCAGCAGCTCCACGCCTAGCCGTAGAGGGGAGACCCAGTTCTTC.

V and J are TRBV14 and TRBJ2-5, with 9 positions matching TRBD2. The CDR3 runs to 13 residues. Germline CDR1 SGHDN, CDR2 FVKESK. After removal of 1 base from V and 13 bases from J, the junction contained 7 bases not matched to a gene. CDR3 region: CASSQVQAGGMYF. The CDR3 coding sequence is TGTGCCAGCAGCCAAGTGCAAGCGGGGGGAATGTACTTC. The full variable domain, in which reference TRBV14 and TRBJ2-5 provide the parts outside the CDR3, is EAGVTQFPSHSVIEKGQTVTLRCDPISGHDNLYWYRRVMGKEIKFLLHFVKESKQDESGMPNNRFLAERTGGTYSTLKVQPAELEDSGVYFCASSQVQAGGMYFGPGTRLLVL.

This clonotype was seen only a few times. The rearrangement uses TRBV28 and TRBJ1-5; D unclear. V was pared by 4 bases and J by 7 bases, with 5 bases between. Germline CDR1 MDHEN, CDR2 SYDVKM. The CDR3 spans 11 residues. This CDR3 reads CASSSLQPQHF. In DNA, the CDR3 is TGTGCCAGCAGTTCCCTACAGCCCCAGCATTTT.

V usage is TRBV7-2 and J usage is TRBJ1-2, with D unclear. With 5 bases removed from V and 1 base from J, the gap between germline ends came to 14 bases. CDR3 length equals 15 residues. Germline CDR1 is SGHTA and CDR2 is FQGNSA. The CDR3 is CASSAAVSLNYGYTF. CDR3 coding DNA: TGTGCCAGCAGCGCAGCCGTCTCCCTTAACTATGGCTACACCTTC.

The chain carries TRBV5-1 and TRBJ2-7, with TRBD1 matching 7 bases. After removal of 4 bases from V and 3 bases from J, the junction contained 13 bases not matched to a gene. Germline V gives CDR1 SGHRS, CDR2 YFSETQ. CDR3 length: 16 residues. For the CDR3, the DNA is TGCGCCAGCAGCCAAGATAGAAGGGGGCAAAACTACGAGCAGTACTTC. Protein sequence: CASSQDRRGQNYEQYF.

The V and J genes are TRBV20-1 and TRBJ1-6; unclear D gene. Trimming removed 5 bases from V and 6 bases from J, with 14 bases in between. Germline V gene lookup returns CDR1 DFQATT and CDR2 SNEGSKA (reference sequence). The CDR3 contains 14 residues. For the CDR3, the DNA is TGCAGTGCTCCGTCTTTATACCGTAATTCACCCCTCCACTTT. Translated: CSAPSLYRNSPLHF.

This clonotype was picked up a small number of times. The chain carries TRBV12-3 or TRBV12-4 and TRBJ1-5; TRBD1 matches at 8 bases. Trimming at V came to 6 bases and at J to 4 bases, leaving 8 bases not matched to a gene. The length of the CDR3 is 15 residues. The CDR3 DNA reads TGTGCCAGCAGCTCCCGGACAGGGCGAAATCAGCCCCAGCATTTT. This sequence encodes CASSSRTGRNQPQHF.

This clonotype was seen a handful of times. This chain uses TRBV27 with TRBJ2-7, with TRBD1 matching 7 bases. The CDR3 loop spans 14 amino acids. V was pared by 2 bases and J by 1 base, with 2 bases of the junction left unmatched. Germline V gene lookup returns CDR1 MNHEY and CDR2 SMNVEV (reference sequence). The DNA for the CDR3 is TGTGCCAGCAGTTTACGGGGACAGTCCTACGAGCAGTACTTC. The encoded protein is CASSLRGQSYEQYF.

Only a few counts were recorded for this clonotype. One base away lies a much larger clone, so this may be a sequencing read error. The chain uses TRBV7-9 and TRBJ2-1; D is undetermined. The end of the DNA fits TRBJ2-7 better, so the J call may be wrong. The CDR3 length is 15 residues. Germline CDR1 SEHNR, CDR2 FQNEAQ (reference sequence). In DNA form, the CDR3 reads TGTGCCAGCAGCTTCCAGACGCCTTCCTACAATGAGCAGTACTTC. Amino acid sequence: CASSFQTPSYNEQYF.

V and J are TRBV28 and TRBJ2-7, with D possibly called TRBD1 or TRBD2 (5 bases each). With 5 bases removed from V and 6 bases from J, the gap between germline ends came to 20 bases. Germline V gene data show CDR1 as MDHEN and CDR2 as SYDVKM. The CDR3 is 15 residues long. The CDR3, as DNA: TGTGCCAGCAGTCATACCGGGACCTCTAAGACCGAGCAGTACTTC. This gives the protein CASSHTGTSKTEQYF.

This chain uses TRBV20-1 with TRBJ1-5; D is undetermined. Germline V gives CDR1 DFQATT, CDR2 SNEGSKA (reference sequence). This CDR3 spans 14 amino acids. V shed 1 base and J shed 2 bases, with 9 bases lying between them. The CDR3 protein is CSARVGVGNQPQHF. The CDR3 region has the DNA TGCAGTGCTAGAGTTGGGGTGGGCAATCAGCCCCAGCATTTT.

This clonotype appeared a few times. The CDR3 region is CASSFSYNSPLHF. DNA for the CDR3: TGTGCCAGCAGCTTCTCCTATAATTCACCCCTCCACTTT. The V call is TRBV7-2, the J call TRBJ1-6; D not resolved. This CDR3 is built from 13 residues. The V gene lost 3 bases and the J gene lost 0 bases, with 0 bases spanning the gap. Germline lookup yields CDR1 SGHTA and CDR2 FQGNSA.

The V call is TRBV27, the J call TRBJ1-1, with unresolved D. V lost 5 bases and J 1 base, leaving 11 bases between the germline ends. The CDR3 length is 14 residues. CDR1 and CDR2 from the germline V gene are MNHEY and SMNVEV (reference sequence). CDR3 in amino acids: CASSRQTANTEAFF. In DNA, the CDR3 is TGTGCCAGCAGTCGCCAGACCGCGAACACTGAAGCTTTCTTT.